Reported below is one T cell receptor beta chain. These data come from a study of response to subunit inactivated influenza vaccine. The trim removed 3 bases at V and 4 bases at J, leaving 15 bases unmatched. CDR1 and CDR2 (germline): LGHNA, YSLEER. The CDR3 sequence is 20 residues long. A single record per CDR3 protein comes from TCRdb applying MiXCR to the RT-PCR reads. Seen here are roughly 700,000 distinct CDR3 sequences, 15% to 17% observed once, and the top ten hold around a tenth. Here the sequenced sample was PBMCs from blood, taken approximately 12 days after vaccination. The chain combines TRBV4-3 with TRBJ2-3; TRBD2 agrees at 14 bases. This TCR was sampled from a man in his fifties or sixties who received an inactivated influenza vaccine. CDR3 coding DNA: TGCGCCAGCAGCCAGACTCTTAGACCGGGACTAGCGGGAGTTCCAGATACGCAGTATTTT. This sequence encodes CASSQTLRPGLAGVPDTQYF.